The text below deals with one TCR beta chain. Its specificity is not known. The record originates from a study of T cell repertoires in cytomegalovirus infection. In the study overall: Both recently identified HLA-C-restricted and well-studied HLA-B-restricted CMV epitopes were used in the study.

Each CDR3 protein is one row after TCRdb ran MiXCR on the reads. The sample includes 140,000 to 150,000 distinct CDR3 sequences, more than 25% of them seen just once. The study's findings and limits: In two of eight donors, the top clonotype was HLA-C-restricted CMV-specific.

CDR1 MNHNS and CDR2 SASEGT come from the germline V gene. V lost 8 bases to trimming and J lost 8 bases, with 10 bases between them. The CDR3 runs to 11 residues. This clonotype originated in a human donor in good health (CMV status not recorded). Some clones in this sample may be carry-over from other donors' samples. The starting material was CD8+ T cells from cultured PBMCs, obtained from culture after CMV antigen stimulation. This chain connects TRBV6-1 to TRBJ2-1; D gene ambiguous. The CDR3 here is CASYGWDEQFF. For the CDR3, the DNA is TGTGCCAGCTATGGGTGGGATGAGCAGTTCTTC.